Below are 6 T cell receptor beta chains sequenced from a single sample in a study of CD8 T cells in ankylosing spondylitis. TCRdb used MiXCR to reprocess the 5' RACE reads, holding one entry per CDR3 protein. The sample lists approximately 40,000 distinct CDR3 sequences, 4.5% to 6% occurring once. The sequenced sample consisted of blood, either unsorted or a sorted T cell fraction (not recorded which). These receptors were collected from a male donor with ankylosing spondylitis or in good health (not recorded which).

This clonotype was detected many times. This chain links TRBV2 with TRBJ2-6; D remains unclear. The germline gives CDR1 SNHLY, CDR2 FYNNEI. The CDR3 has 15 residues. Between the trimmed V and J ends, which lost 2 bases and 2 bases, there was a span of 7 bases. The CDR3 coding sequence is TGTGCCAGCAGTGAAACTCCTACTGGGGCCAACGTCCTGACTTTC. Translation: CASSETPTGANVLTF.

This clonotype occurred many times. The chain combines TRBV29-1 with TRBJ2-7; maybe TRBD2 (5 bases). The germline gives CDR1 SQVTM, CDR2 ANQGSEA. V lost 4 bases, J lost 7 bases, and 26 bases lay in between. This CDR3 is built from 16 residues. The CDR3 loop reads CSVVSGFDDFSGEQYF. Here the CDR3 DNA reads TGCAGCGTTGTATCGGGGTTTGATGATTTTTCGGGGGAGCAGTACTTC.

This clonotype was recorded at least ten times. The chain has TRBV7-3 and TRBJ2-5; D ambiguous. This CDR3 spans 15 amino acids. V lost 4 bases, J lost 2 bases, and 14 bases lay in between. The germline V gene has CDR1 SGHTA and CDR2 FQGTGA. This chain's CDR3 is CASSSTSWQQETQYF. The CDR3 region has the DNA TGTGCCAGCAGCTCGACCTCGTGGCAGCAAGAGACCCAGTACTTC. Based on the CDR3 plus reference TRBV7-3 and TRBJ2-5, the full variable domain is GAGVSQTPSNKVTEKGKYVELRCDPISGHTALYWYRQSLGQGPEFLIYFQGTGAADDSGLPNDRFFAVRPEGSVSTLKIQRTERGDSAVYLCASSSTSWQQETQYFGPGTRLLVL.

This clonotype was counted at least ten times. V gene TRBV12-3 or TRBV12-4 combines with J gene TRBJ2-1; tentatively, D is TRBD1 or TRBD2 (6 bases each). Trimming removed 6 bases at V and 15 bases at J, with 21 bases between. CDR3 length: 13 residues. CDR3: CASSPWGAGRLFF. In DNA, the CDR3 is TGTGCCAGCAGCCCCTGGGGGGCAGGGCGATTGTTCTTC.

This clonotype came up a few times. This sequence may be a read error, since a much larger clone differs from it by one base. The chain joins TRBV7-8 to TRBJ2-7, with TRBD1 identical over 8 bases. The length of the CDR3 is 14 residues. Germline V gene data show CDR1 as SGHVS and CDR2 as FQNEAQ. The CDR3 reads CTSSVDRGSYEQYF. CDR3 DNA sequence: TGTACCAGCAGCGTAGACAGGGGATCCTACGAGCAGTACTTC.

This clonotype was observed many times. The V gene is TRBV4-3, the J gene TRBJ2-1; TRBD2 agrees at 13 bases. CDR1 LGHNA and CDR2 YSLEER come from the germline V gene. J lost 8 bases, V lost 1 base, and 11 bases had no gene match. This CDR3 is 18 amino acids long. The CDR3 is CASSQGTSGGPGGHEQFF. The CDR3 region has the DNA TGCGCCAGCAGCCAAGGGACTAGCGGGGGTCCGGGTGGGCATGAGCAGTTCTTC.